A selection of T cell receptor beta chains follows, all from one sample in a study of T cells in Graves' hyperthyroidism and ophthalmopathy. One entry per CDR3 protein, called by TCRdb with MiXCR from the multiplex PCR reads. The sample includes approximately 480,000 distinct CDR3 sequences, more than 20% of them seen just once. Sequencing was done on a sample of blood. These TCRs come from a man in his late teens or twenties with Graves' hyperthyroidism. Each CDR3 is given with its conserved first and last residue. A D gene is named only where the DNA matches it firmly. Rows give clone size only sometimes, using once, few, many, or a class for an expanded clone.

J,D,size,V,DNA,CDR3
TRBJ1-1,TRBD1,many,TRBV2,TGTGCCAGCAGTGAGGCCGAGGGGGTAGGGGGCGAGAACACTGAAGCTTTCTTT,CASSEAEGVGGENTEAFF
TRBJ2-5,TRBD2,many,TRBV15,TGTGCCACCAGCAGATCTAGCGGGGGGAGGTCGGAGACCCAGTACTTC,CATSRSSGGRSETQYF
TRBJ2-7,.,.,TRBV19,TGTGCCAGTAGTATAGGGGCCTCCTACGAGCAGTACTTC,CASSIGASYEQYF
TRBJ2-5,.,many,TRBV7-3,TGTGCCAGCGGGTCGCGTCAGTACTTC,CASGSRQYF
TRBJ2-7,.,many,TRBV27,TGTGCCAGCAGTTTAAAGGGGGACCCCTACGAGCAGTACTTC,CASSLKGDPYEQYF
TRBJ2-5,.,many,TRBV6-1,TGTGCCAGCAGTCCCCGTGAGGACCGAGAGACTCAGTACTTC,CASSPREDRETQYF
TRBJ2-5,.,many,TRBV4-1,TGCGCCAGCAGCCGCAAGGACAGGGAGGGGGAGACCCAGTACTTC,CASSRKDREGETQYF
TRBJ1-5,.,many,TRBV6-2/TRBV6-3,TGTGCCAGCAGTCCCTACTATCATAGGGACGGTCAGCCCCAGCATTTT,CASSPYYHRDGQPQHF
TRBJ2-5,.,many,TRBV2,TGTGCCAGCACCGGAGGACGGGAAGAGACCCAGTACTTC,CASTGGREETQYF
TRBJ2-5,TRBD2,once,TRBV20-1,TGCAGTGCGGAATTAGCGGGGGCCCAAGAGACCCAGTACTTC,CSAELAGAQETQYF
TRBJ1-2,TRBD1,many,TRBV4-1,TGCGCCAGCAGCCAAGAGGACAGGGGGGTCGGCTATGGCTACACCTTC,CASSQEDRGVGYGYTF
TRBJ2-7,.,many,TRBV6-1,TGTGCCAGCCGTGGGGGCGTCAGGCTGGACCCCTACGAGCAGTACTTC,CASRGGVRLDPYEQYF
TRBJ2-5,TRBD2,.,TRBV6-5,TGTGCCAGCAGTTACGGGGGGGAAGAAGAGACCCAGTACTTC,CASSYGGEEETQYF
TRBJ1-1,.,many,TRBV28,TGTGCCAGTTTTAGATCACCGGCGAGCACTGAAGCTTTCTTT,CASFRSPASTEAFF
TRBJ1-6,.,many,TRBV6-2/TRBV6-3,TGTGCCAGCAGTTACCACAAAATTTCGGTCGGTTCACCCCTCCACTTT,CASSYHKISVGSPLHF
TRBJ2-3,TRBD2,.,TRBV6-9,TGTGCCAGCAGTCGGACTAGCGGGGCCCTCCCGTACTTCACAGATACGCAGTATTTT,CASSRTSGALPYFTDTQYF
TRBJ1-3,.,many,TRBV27,TGTGCCAGCAGTTTACCTGGAAACACCATATATTTT,CASSLPGNTIYF
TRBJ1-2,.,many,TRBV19,TGTGCCAGTAGTACTCCCGCTTACTATGGCTACACCTTC,CASSTPAYYGYTF
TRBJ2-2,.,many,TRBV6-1,TGTGCCTCCAGGGGAGAATTGAACACCGGGGAGCTGTTTTTT,CASRGELNTGELFF
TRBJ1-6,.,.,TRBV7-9,TGTGCCAGCAGCTCTCAGGGCGGGAATGCACCCCTCCACTTT,CASSSQGGNAPLHF
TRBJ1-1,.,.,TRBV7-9,TGTGCCAGCAGCCTAAAGGGGGGACGGGCTGAAGCTTTCTTT,CASSLKGGRAEAFF
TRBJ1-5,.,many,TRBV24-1,TGTGCCACCAGTGATACGGGGACGGAGCCCCAGCATTTT,CATSDTGTEPQHF
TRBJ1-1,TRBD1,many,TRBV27,TGTGCCAGCAGTGGGGACAGGGGGATTACTGAAGCTTTCTTT,CASSGDRGITEAFF
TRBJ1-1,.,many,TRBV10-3,TGTGCCATCAGTGAAGGGCGAGAGGACACTGAAGCTTTCTTT,CAISEGREDTEAFF
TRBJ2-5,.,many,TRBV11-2,TGTGCCAGCAGCGTGGACAGTCAGGGGACCCAGTACTTC,CASSVDSQGTQYF
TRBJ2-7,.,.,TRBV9,TGTGCCAGCAGTTTTCCCTACAGGGTTAGCTCCTACGAGCAGTACTTC,CASSFPYRVSSYEQYF
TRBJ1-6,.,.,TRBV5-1,TGCGCCAGCAGCTTAGCAGGGATGAGGTCCTATAATTCACCCCTCCACTTT,CASSLAGMRSYNSPLHF
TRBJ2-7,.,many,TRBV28,TGTGCCAGCAGTTTAAGGGGCTCTGGACACGAGCAGTACTTC,CASSLRGSGHEQYF
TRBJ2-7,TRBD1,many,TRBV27,TGTGCCAGCAGTCCAAGACAGGGGGCTTATGAGCAGTACTTC,CASSPRQGAYEQYF
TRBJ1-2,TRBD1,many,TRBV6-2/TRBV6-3,TGTGCCAGCCACGCCCGGACAGGAAGTGGCTACACCTTC,CASHARTGSGYTF
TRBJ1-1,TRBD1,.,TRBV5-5,TGTGCCAGCAGCTCGGACAGGGAAAGGACTGAAGCTTTCTTT,CASSSDRERTEAFF